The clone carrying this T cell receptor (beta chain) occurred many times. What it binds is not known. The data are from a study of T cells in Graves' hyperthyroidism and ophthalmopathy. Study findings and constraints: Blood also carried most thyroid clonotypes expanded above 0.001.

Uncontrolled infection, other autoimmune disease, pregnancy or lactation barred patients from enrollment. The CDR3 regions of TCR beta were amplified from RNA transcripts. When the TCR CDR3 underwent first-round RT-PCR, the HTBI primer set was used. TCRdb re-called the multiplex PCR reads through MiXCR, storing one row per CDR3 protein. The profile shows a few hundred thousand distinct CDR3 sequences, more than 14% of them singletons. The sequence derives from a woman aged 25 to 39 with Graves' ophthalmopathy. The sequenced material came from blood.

CDR3: CASVGLVDEQFF. The CDR3 DNA sequence: TGTGCCAGCGTGGGACTAGTGGACGAGCAGTTCTTC. The chain has TRBV27 and TRBJ2-1, with 8 bases identical to TRBD2. There are 12 residues in the CDR3. J gave up 10 bases and V 8 bases, and 7 bases lay outside the gene matches. Germline loops: CDR1 MNHEY, CDR2 SMNVEV (reference sequence).